The TCR beta chain described here comes from a study of cytomegalovirus exposure and HLA in healthy donors. General study results and limits: Presence/absence comparisons presumed near-even sequencing depth among donors. A likely sequencing artifact accounted for one observed cluster of highly shared sequence variants.

Primers for the PCR totalled 60 Vbeta and 13 Jbeta. Profiled with immunoSEQ multiplex PCR; TCRdb holds only in-frame clones, not every one. This sample yields around 160,000 clones, of which more than 65% are seen a single time; 9% to 10% belongs to the top ten. As concerns this clone: Its antigen is unknown.

This CDR3 contains 13 residues. Germline CDR1 and CDR2: WSHSY and SAAADI. Trimming left V 10 bases short and J 7 bases short, with 19 bases between. The specimen sequenced was PBMCs. The chain carries TRBV10-2 and TRBJ1-1, with D unclear. This clonotype was obtained from a man younger than 35 in good health and CMV-seropositive. This CDR3 is CATTPPGVNEAFF. CDR3 DNA: TGCGCCACCACTCCCCCCGGGGTTAATGAAGCTTTCTTT.